Below, 32 T cell receptor beta chains from the same sample are listed, as sequenced in a study of blood T cell repertoires in COVID-19. Using immunoSEQ multiplex PCR, the repertoire was profiled, and TCRdb retains in-frame clones only, with some absent. The sample lists 120,000 or so clones, 75% to 85% occurring once. The sequencing sample was made of peripheral blood. The receptors derive from a man aged 35-49 years with active or convalescent COVID-19.

This clone showed up just once. The chain carries TRBV9 and TRBJ1-2; unclear D gene. Trimming removed 2 bases from V and 2 bases from J, with 13 bases in between. This CDR3 region has 15 residues. Germline assignment: CDR1 SGDLS and CDR2 YYNGEE. DNA for the CDR3: TGTGCCAGCAGCGTTAGTCCTGCACTGAACTATGGCTACACCTTC. Protein: CASSVSPALNYGYTF.

V gene TRBV5-1 combines with J gene TRBJ2-3; 7 bases match TRBD2. The J segment lost 1 base and the V segment lost 4 bases, leaving 18 bases of the junction unmatched. Germline CDR1 reads SGHRS; CDR2 reads YFSETQ. CDR3 length: 19 amino acids. The CDR3 sequence: CASSRRSGEGRTGTDTQYF. The CDR3 nucleotides are TGCGCCAGCAGCCGTCGGTCGGGGGAGGGACGGACGGGCACAGATACGCAGTATTTT.

The V and J genes are TRBV29-1 and TRBJ1-2; D remains unclear. Germline V gives CDR1 SQVTM, CDR2 ANQGSEA. Trimming left V 0 bases short and J 2 bases short, with 16 bases between. The CDR3 has 16 residues. The CDR3 spells CSVEDVFRAYNYGYTF. The CDR3 DNA sequence: TGCAGCGTTGAAGACGTTTTCCGAGCCTACAACTATGGCTACACCTTC. Combining the CDR3 with reference TRBV29-1 and TRBJ1-2 gives the whole variable domain SAVISQKPSRDICQRGTSLTIQCQVDSQVTMMFWYRQQPGQSLTLIATANQGSEATYESGFVIDKFPISRPNLTFSTLTVSNMSPEDSSIYLCSVEDVFRAYNYGYTFGSGTRLTVV.

V and J are TRBV19 and TRBJ1-2, with D maybe TRBD1 (5 bases). Germline values: CDR1 LNHDA, CDR2 SQIVND (reference sequence). Trimming pared 2 bases from V and 8 bases from J, leaving 12 bases between. CDR3 size: 13 residues. As DNA, the CDR3 is TGTGCCAGTAGTATATCAGGGAGGGGCGGCTACACCTTC. Amino acid sequence: CASSISGRGGYTF.

The chain employs TRBV30 and TRBJ2-4; D gene uncertain. This CDR3 region has 13 residues. Germline lookup yields CDR1 GTSNPN and CDR2 SVGIG (reference sequence). Deletions cut 4 bases from V and 8 bases from J, with 15 bases between. Here the CDR3 reads CAWTPTSSDIQYF. As DNA, the CDR3 is TGTGCCTGGACCCCGACATCTTCAGACATTCAGTACTTC. The full variable domain, completed using reference TRBV30 and TRBJ2-4, is SQTIHQWPATLVQPVGSPLSLECTVEGTSNPNLYWYRQAAGRGLQLLFYSVGIGQISSEVPQNLSASRPQDRQFILSSKKLLLSDSGFYLCAWTPTSSDIQYFGAGTRLSVL.

V gene TRBV12-5 combines with J gene TRBJ2-3; 11 nucleotides line up with TRBD1. The CDR3 extends over 16 amino acids. CDR1 and CDR2 from the germline V gene are LGHNT and FRNRAP. Unmatched junction bases numbered 12, after V lost 5 bases and J lost 8 bases. In nucleotides, the CDR3 is TGTGCTAGTGGTCAGTCCGGGACAGGGGGAAAAGGTACGCAGTATTTT. It is translated as CASGQSGTGGKGTQYF. Using reference TRBV12-5 and TRBJ2-3 for the parts outside the CDR3, the full variable domain is DARVTQTPRHKVTEMGQEVTMRCQPILGHNTVFWYRQTMMQGLELLAYFRNRAPLDDSGMPKDRFSAEMPDATLATLKIQPSEPRDSAVYFCASGQSGTGGKGTQYFGPGTRLTVL.

V is TRBV11-2 and J is TRBJ2-7, with 8 nucleotides matching TRBD1. Germline CDR1 is SGHAT and CDR2 is FQNNGV. V lost 6 bases to trimming and J lost 2 bases; unmatched junction nucleotides: 12. This CDR3 is built from 16 residues. CDR3 region: CASSYSVGQGAYEQYF. CDR3 bases: TGTGCCAGCAGTTATTCCGTAGGACAGGGTGCCTACGAGCAGTACTTC.

The chain joins TRBV4-3 to TRBJ2-5; TRBD2 is a possible D gene (6 bases). Germline CDR1 reads LGHNA; CDR2 reads YSLEER. V gave up 3 bases and J gave up 0 bases, with 20 bases separating them. CDR3 size: 18 residues. The CDR3 region is CASSQWGEDFGDQETQYF. CDR3 DNA sequence: TGCGCCAGCAGCCAGTGGGGGGAGGACTTTGGGGACCAAGAGACCCAGTACTTC.

This chain connects TRBV7-8 to TRBJ2-1; a possible D gene is TRBD1 (5 bases). The CDR3 runs to 16 residues. V was clipped by 1 base and J by 0 bases, with 10 bases between them. Germline values: CDR1 SGHVS, CDR2 FQNEAQ. The CDR3 nucleotides are TGTGCCAGCAGCTTAGGTGGGGCCAGCTCCTACAATGAGCAGTTCTTC. Translating it yields CASSLGGASSYNEQFF. The variable domain in full, completed from reference TRBV7-8 and TRBJ2-1, reads GAGVSQSPRYKVAKRGQDVALRCDPISGHVSLFWYQQALGQGPEFLTYFQNEAQLDKSGLPSDRFFAERPEGSVSTLKIQRTQQEDSAVYLCASSLGGASSYNEQFFGPGTRLTVL.

The chain carries TRBV2 and TRBJ1-4; 7 bases align to TRBD1. The V and J ends lost 6 bases and 4 bases, in that order; junction bases with no gene match: 5. Per germline, CDR1 SNHLY and CDR2 FYNNEI. The CDR3 loop spans 14 amino acids. The CDR3 loop reads CASSGTEINEKLFF. The CDR3 coding sequence is TGTGCCAGCAGCGGGACAGAAATTAATGAAAAACTGTTTTTT.

The table lists this clone with a few counts. The rearrangement uses TRBV5-5 and TRBJ2-7; tentatively, D is TRBD1 (5 bases). The CDR3 totals 15 residues. Germline CDR1 SGHKS, CDR2 YYEKEE (reference sequence). The ends were cut back, 2 bases at V and 0 bases at J, with 12 bases in the middle. The CDR3 region is CASSFSGASSYEQYF. CDR3 bases: TGTGCCAGCAGCTTTAGTGGGGCCAGCTCCTACGAGCAGTACTTC.

The gene calls are TRBV18 and TRBJ1-5; 9 nucleotides line up with TRBD1. Trimming removed 3 bases from V and 9 bases from J; junction bases left unmatched: 6. The CDR3 covers 14 residues. The V gene's germline CDR1 is KGHSH and CDR2 LQKENI. The CDR3 is CASSPGTGTRPQHF. CDR3 in DNA: TGTGCCAGCTCACCCGGGACAGGGACAAGGCCCCAGCATTTT.

CDR3 sequence: CASSIRATDRSQTSTDTQYF. Here the CDR3 DNA reads TGTGCCAGTAGTATTCGTGCTACGGACAGGTCCCAAACTAGCACAGATACGCAGTATTTT. This chain uses TRBV19 with TRBJ2-3; 7 nucleotides agree with TRBD1. This CDR3 is built from 20 residues. Per germline, CDR1 LNHDA and CDR2 SQIVND (reference sequence). With 3 bases clipped from V and 0 bases from J, the junction kept 18 bases outside the gene matches.

The chain employs TRBV7-2 and TRBJ1-1, with TRBD1 matching 7 bases. Germline lookup yields CDR1 SGHTA and CDR2 FQGNSA. There are 14 residues in the CDR3. V lost 7 bases and J lost 5; bases outside the gene matches: 10. This CDR3 is CASTLQGPSTEAFF. The CDR3 DNA sequence: TGTGCCAGCACCCTACAGGGGCCGAGTACTGAAGCTTTCTTT.

The V call is TRBV5-1, the J call TRBJ1-1, with TRBD1 identical over 7 bases. With 6 bases clipped from V and 5 bases from J, the junction kept 10 bases outside the gene matches. This CDR3 has 14 residues. The germline gives CDR1 SGHRS, CDR2 YFSETQ. CDR3 nucleotide sequence: TGCGCCAGCAACGTTCGTCCAGGGGGAACTGAAGCTTTCTTT. Translation: CASNVRPGGTEAFF. Based on the CDR3 plus reference TRBV5-1 and TRBJ1-1, the full variable domain is KAGVTQTPRYLIKTRGQQVTLSCSPISGHRSVSWYQQTPGQGLQFLFEYFSETQRNKGNFPGRFSGRQFSNSRSEMNVSTLELGDSALYLCASNVRPGGTEAFFGQGTRLTVV.

This clone turned up a few times. The chain employs TRBV10-1 and TRBJ1-2, with D hard to call. Looked up from germline, CDR1 is WNHNN and CDR2 is SYGVQD (reference sequence). V lost 7 bases and J lost 4, with 7 bases in between. The CDR3 extends over 11 amino acids. CDR3 protein: CASNPGYGYTF. The CDR3 DNA reads TGCGCCAGCAACCCGGGCTATGGCTACACCTTC.

This chain connects TRBV5-1 to TRBJ2-4; D may be TRBD2 (6 bases). The germline CDR1 and CDR2 sequences are SGHRS and YFSETQ. CDR3 length: 16 residues. Trimming took 0 bases from V and 0 from J, leaving 10 bases between them. The CDR3 nucleotides are TGCGCCAGCAGCTTGGACGCGGGACGAGCCAAAAACATTCAGTACTTC. This codes for CASSLDAGRAKNIQYF.

This chain joins TRBV5-1 and TRBJ1-4; tentative D call: TRBD1 (6 bases). The CDR3 runs to 15 residues. Germline V lookup: CDR1 SGHRS, CDR2 YFSETQ. V was clipped by 4 bases and J by 1 base, with 11 bases between them. CDR3 protein: CASSVLTGTNEKLFF. CDR3 nucleotides: TGCGCCAGCAGCGTATTGACAGGAACTAATGAAAAACTGTTTTTT.

The V gene is TRBV28, the J gene TRBJ1-3; unclear D gene. Germline V gene lookup returns CDR1 MDHEN and CDR2 SYDVKM. V gave up 3 bases and J gave up 4 bases, with 10 bases separating them. This CDR3 spans 14 amino acids. The CDR3 here is CASSLVTVGNTIYF. CDR3 DNA sequence: TGTGCCAGCAGTTTGGTAACAGTCGGAAACACCATATATTTT.

The chain carries TRBV28 and TRBJ2-2; 8 bases agree with TRBD2. Losses at the gene ends were 8 bases for V and 1 base for J; bases not matched to a gene: 9. The V gene's germline CDR1 is MDHEN and CDR2 SYDVKM. CDR3 length: 16 residues. CDR3 sequence reads: CASDRRGALNTGELFF. CDR3 sequence (DNA): TGTGCCAGCGACCGGCGGGGGGCCCTGAACACCGGGGAGCTGTTTTTT.

J is TRBJ2-1 and V is TRBV2, with 8 bases fitting TRBD2. This CDR3 has 15 amino acids. With 6 bases clipped from V and 7 bases from J, the junction kept 11 bases outside the gene matches. Germline CDR1 and CDR2: SNHLY and FYNNEI. The CDR3 loop reads CASRAGLASRNEQFF. CDR3 DNA: TGTGCCAGCAGAGCTGGACTAGCCAGCAGGAATGAGCAGTTCTTC.

This chain joins TRBV9 and TRBJ1-5; D is possibly TRBD1 (5 bases). CDR3 length equals 15 residues. V shed 0 bases and J shed 3 bases, with 10 bases lying between them. Germline CDR1 SGDLS, CDR2 YYNGEE. CDR3 DNA: TGTGCCAGCAGCGTAGGGACAACCTTCAATCAGCCCCAGCATTTT. It yields the protein CASSVGTTFNQPQHF. The whole variable domain, filled in from reference TRBV9 and TRBJ1-5, reads DSGVTQTPKHLITATGQRVTLRCSPRSGDLSVYWYQQSLDQGLQFLIQYYNGEERAKGNILERFSAQQFPDLHSELNLSSLELGDSALYFCASSVGTTFNQPQHFGDGTRLSIL.

Here the CDR3 DNA reads TGCGCCAGCAGCCAAGAGTGGACAGGATCCTATGGCTACACCTTC. This translates into CASSQEWTGSYGYTF. The rearrangement uses TRBV4-1 and TRBJ1-2; 7 bases align to TRBD1. This CDR3 has 15 residues. The germline gives CDR1 MGHRA, CDR2 YSYEKL. After removal of 0 bases from V and 4 bases from J, the junction contained 5 bases not matched to a gene.

CDR3: CAWTRGGASGNNEQFF. CDR3 DNA sequence: TGTGCCTGGACTCGAGGAGGGGCTAGCGGGAACAATGAGCAGTTCTTC. The rearrangement joins TRBV30 to TRBJ2-1; 9 positions match TRBD2. J lost 5 bases, V lost 4 bases, and 12 bases had no gene match. Germline V CDR1 and CDR2: GTSNPN, SVGIG (reference sequence). CDR3 length: 16 amino acids.

This clone was recorded at least ten times. The genes are TRBV19 and TRBJ1-1; 10 positions agree with TRBD1. Germline assignment: CDR1 LNHDA and CDR2 SQIVND (reference sequence). The V and J ends lost 6 bases and 5 bases, in that order; junction bases with no gene match: 12. The CDR3 contains 16 residues. CDR3 sequence reads: CASRSGTGDLWTEAFF. CDR3 coding DNA: TGTGCCAGTAGATCCGGGACAGGGGACCTTTGGACTGAAGCTTTCTTT.

The chain is built from TRBV18 and TRBJ2-5; D possibly corresponds to TRBD2 (6 bases). Between the trimmed V and J ends, which lost 2 bases and 5 bases, there was a span of 12 bases. Germline values: CDR1 KGHSH, CDR2 LQKENI. The CDR3 loop spans 14 amino acids. The CDR3 region has the DNA TGTGCCAGCTCACCAATGGGAGCGGGTGAGACCCAGTACTTC. Translation: CASSPMGAGETQYF.

The J gene is TRBJ2-3, the V gene TRBV19; 8 nucleotides line up with TRBD2. Germline values: CDR1 LNHDA, CDR2 SQIVND (reference sequence). V was clipped by 1 base and J by 4 bases; unmatched bases: 4. CDR3 size: 15 residues. CDR3 bases: TGTGCCAGTAGTATAGTAGCGGGGTTATCAGATACGCAGTATTTT. Encoded protein: CASSIVAGLSDTQYF.

V gene TRBV18 combines with J gene TRBJ2-2; D is undetermined. V lost 3 bases and J lost 0, with 8 bases in between. The germline CDR1 and CDR2 sequences are KGHSH and LQKENI. CDR3 length: 15 amino acids. CDR3 nucleotides: TGTGCCAGCTCACCCGAGACAACGAACACCGGGGAGCTGTTTTTT. Translating it yields CASSPETTNTGELFF.

CDR3 sequence reads: CASSPKGGTDYGYTF. The DNA for the CDR3 is TGTGCCAGCAGCCCCAAAGGGGGCACGGACTATGGCTACACCTTC. The chain has TRBV5-4 and TRBJ1-2, with 7 bases that match TRBD1. Per the germline V gene, CDR1 is SGHNT and CDR2 is YYREEE (reference sequence). This CDR3 has 15 residues. V dropped 4 bases and J dropped 3; count of bases not matched to a gene: 9.

The chain employs TRBV7-9 and TRBJ1-1; possible D gene TRBD1, 5 bases. This CDR3 comprises 16 residues. Germline V gene sequence: CDR1 SEHNR, CDR2 FQNEAQ (reference sequence). V lost 5 bases to trimming and J lost 0 bases, with 16 bases between them. Written as DNA, the CDR3 is TGTGCCAGCAGCCGTAGGGGAGGAGAAATGAACACTGAAGCTTTCTTT. Translation: CASSRRGGEMNTEAFF.

This clone was seen only once. J is TRBJ1-5 and V is TRBV5-5; 8 bases line up with TRBD1. CDR1 and CDR2 (germline): SGHKS, YYEKEE (reference sequence). The CDR3 consists of 15 residues. The junction had 6 bases not matched to a gene; V was cut back by 3 bases and J by 4 bases. The CDR3 loop reads CASSWQTGENQPQHF. DNA of the CDR3: TGTGCCAGCAGCTGGCAGACAGGGGAGAATCAGCCCCAGCATTTT.

This chain joins TRBV11-2 and TRBJ2-2; D may be TRBD2 (6 bases). The germline V gene encodes CDR1 SGHAT and CDR2 FQNNGV. V gave up 5 bases and J gave up 5 bases, with 21 bases separating them. The CDR3 is 17 residues long. The CDR3 DNA reads as TGTGCCAGCAGCCTTCGGGCCCCGGGAGTAAGAACCGGGGAGCTGTTTTTT. Protein: CASSLRAPGVRTGELFF.